This is a list of T cell receptor beta chains from one sample in a study of OX40 agonist ivuxolimab in advanced cancers. TCRdb's table, derived via immunoSEQ multiplex PCR, lists solely in-frame clones and lacks some. The sample comprises roughly 100,000 clones, roughly nine tenths of which are singletons, and 5.5% rests with the top ten. Material: CD4+ or CD8+ T cells sorted from blood, obtained in a trial of the OX40 agonist ivuxolimab. These receptor sequences come from an adult with an advanced solid tumor such as melanoma, head and neck, liver or kidney cancer. CDR3s include the opening cysteine and the closing phenylalanine or tryptophan. The D gene is left open where the match is weak. Clone size is given for some rows only: seen once, a few or many times, or a class if the clone is expanded.

clone_size d_call j_call v_call cdr3_nt cdr3_aa
- - TRBJ2-3 TRBV7-9 TGTGCCAGCAGCTTAGGAGTTTGGGCCACAGATACGCAGTATTTT CASSLGVWATDTQYF
- - TRBJ1-6 TRBV7-9 TGTGCCAGCAGCTTGCTCGCGGGACGGGATTCACCCCTCCACTTT CASSLLAGRDSPLHF
once TRBD2 TRBJ2-1 TRBV2 TGTGCCAGCAGAGTATCTAGCGGGGATTACAATGAGCAGTTCTTC CASRVSSGDYNEQFF
- TRBD2 TRBJ2-7 TRBV9 TGTGCCAGCAGCGTATCGGGACTAGCGGACTACGAGCAGTACTTC CASSVSGLADYEQYF
- TRBD1 TRBJ1-1 TRBV7-6 TGTGCCAGCAGCTCCGGACAGGCGACGGAAGCTTTCTTT CASSSGQATEAFF
- - TRBJ2-2 TRBV10-2 TGCGCCAGCAGGTTGGCGGGGAAGAACACCGGGGAGCTGTTTTTT CASRLAGKNTGELFF
- - TRBJ1-1 TRBV11-2 TGTGCCAGCAGGATACAGCCAAACACTGAAGCTTTCTTT CASRIQPNTEAFF
- TRBD1 TRBJ1-2 TRBV7-9 TGTGCCAGCAGCGCGGGGACAGGGCGAAACTATGGCTACACCTTC CASSAGTGRNYGYTF
- TRBD1 TRBJ1-5 TRBV5-1 TGCGCCAGCAGCTGGGGAGACAGGGGGAGCAATCAGCCCCAGCATTTT CASSWGDRGSNQPQHF
few - TRBJ2-1 TRBV27 TGTGGCACACGAGGGACGGTACACAATGAGCAGTTCTTC CGTRGTVHNEQFF
few TRBD1 TRBJ2-5 TRBV4-1 TGCGCCAGCAGCCAGGCTGACAGGGAACAAGAGACCCAGTACTTC CASSQADREQETQYF
- - TRBJ1-5 TRBV5-1 TGCGCCAGCAGCTCGGGCGTGGGTAATCAGCCCCAGCATTTT CASSSGVGNQPQHF
few - TRBJ1-1 TRBV14 TGTGCCAGTTTACACCGAGGCACTGAAGCTTTCTTT CASLHRGTEAFF
- - TRBJ1-4 TRBV4-1 TGCGCCAGCAGCCCGGGCGGTTTCCTGGAGGTTAATGGTGAAAAACTGTTTTTT CASSPGGFLEVNGEKLFF
- - TRBJ1-2 TRBV9 TGTGCCAGCAGCTTAAGACAGTCCACTTATGGCTACACCTTC CASSLRQSTYGYTF
- - TRBJ1-5 TRBV11-2 TGTGCCAGCAGCTTAGGGGGCGGATTCGGTCAGCCCCAGCATTTT CASSLGGGFGQPQHF
- - TRBJ2-2 TRBV2 TGTGCCAGCAGTACTTGGTCAGGGATCACCGGGGAGCTGTTTTTT CASSTWSGITGELFF
- - TRBJ1-1 TRBV4-3 TGCGCCAGCAGCCAAGAAGCCGGCCCCGTTAACACTGAAGCTTTCTTT CASSQEAGPVNTEAFF
- - TRBJ1-2 TRBV29-1 TGCAGCGTCGCTACCCCGGGGGCCAGGGGCTACACCTTC CSVATPGARGYTF
few TRBD1 TRBJ1-2 TRBV5-1 TGCGCCAGCAGCCCGGACAGGGACTATGGCTACACCTTC CASSPDRDYGYTF
- TRBD1 TRBJ1-5 TRBV18 TGTGCCAGCTCAAAGACAGGGAGCCCCAATCAGCCCCAGCATTTT CASSKTGSPNQPQHF
once - TRBJ2-2 TRBV11-2 TGTGCCAGCAGCTTAGATCTTCCAGGGTCCGGGGAGCTGTTTTTT CASSLDLPGSGELFF
- TRBD1 TRBJ1-2 TRBV6-1 TGTGCCAGCAGCCCCCAGGGGGGATATGGCTACACCTTC CASSPQGGYGYTF
- - TRBJ1-4 TRBV2 TGTGCCAGCGGCCCAGGAAAGAGGAGTGAAAAACTGTTTTTT CASGPGKRSEKLFF
- - TRBJ2-7 TRBV27 TGTGCCAGCAGTCTAAGTAAGGCGTCTGGGCAGTACGAGCAGTACTTC CASSLSKASGQYEQYF
- - TRBJ1-2 TRBV2 TGTGCCAGCAGCCAAGCCTTCCTCCGGGAGGATGGCTACACCTTC CASSQAFLREDGYTF
- - TRBJ1-5 TRBV16 TGTGCCAGCAGCCAAAGGGGGTATAGCAATCAGCCCCAGCATTTT CASSQRGYSNQPQHF
- - TRBJ2-2 TRBV19 TGTGCCAGTAATGACCGTTCTAGCGCCACCGGGGAGCTGTTTTTT CASNDRSSATGELFF
- - TRBJ1-1 TRBV9 TGTGCCAGCAGCGTACTCTGGAACACTGAAGCTTTCTTT CASSVLWNTEAFF
- - TRBJ1-2 TRBV7-8 TGTGCCAGCAGCTTAGTGGGTTATGGCTACACCTTC CASSLVGYGYTF
- - TRBJ2-2 TRBV10-1 TGCGCCAGCACCGTCACAGGGCCTCCCGGGGAGCTGTTTTTT CASTVTGPPGELFF
- - TRBJ1-1 TRBV21-1 TGTGCCAGCAGCAAACCCAACGACAGCAGACTCATGAACACTGAAGCTTTCTTT CASSKPNDSRLMNTEAFF
- TRBD2 TRBJ2-1 TRBV5-4 TGTGCCAGCAGCCTAGGACTAGCGACCCTCTCTGAGATCTTC CASSLGLATLSEIF
- - TRBJ1-1 TRBV4-2 TGTGCCAGCAGCCAAGGCGAGGGGGGAACGTTATTGAACACTGAAGCTTTCTTT CASSQGEGGTLLNTEAFF
- TRBD1 TRBJ1-4 TRBV5-1 TGCGCCAGCAGCATCGGGACAGGCGATGAAAAACTGTTTTTT CASSIGTGDEKLFF
once - TRBJ1-2 TRBV5-1 TGCGCCAGCAGCTTAGAGGGGAGGATCTATGGCTACACCTTC CASSLEGRIYGYTF